This is a list of T cell receptor beta chains from one sample in a study of shared clonotypes between healthy human individuals. Clones were read by immunoSEQ multiplex PCR, and TCRdb kept only the in-frame ones, dropping some. The table lists roughly 700,000 clones, roughly 91% of them singletons. The sequenced sample consisted of memory CD8+ T cells from PBMCs. These receptors were taken from a young man in good health. Some clones in this sample may be carry-over from other donors' samples. CDR3s include the opening cysteine and the closing phenylalanine or tryptophan. The D gene is left open where the match is weak. Not every row has a clone size; where given, it reads once, few, many or a size class.

J gene: TRBJ2-5; V gene: TRBV13; clone size: NA; D gene: NA; CDR3 protein: CASSLALQANQETQYF; CDR3 DNA: TGTGCCAGCAGCTTAGCCTTACAGGCCAACCAAGAGACCCAGTACTTC
J gene: TRBJ2-7; V gene: TRBV12-5; clone size: NA; D gene: NA; CDR3 protein: CASGLTPLPGHSYEQYF; CDR3 DNA: TGTGCTAGTGGTTTGACCCCTCTGCCAGGGCATTCCTACGAGCAGTACTTC
J gene: TRBJ1-5; V gene: TRBV30; clone size: few; D gene: NA; CDR3 protein: CAWSVLGVGQPQHF; CDR3 DNA: TGTGCCTGGAGTGTACTGGGGGTAGGACAGCCCCAGCATTTT
J gene: TRBJ2-1; V gene: TRBV27; clone size: NA; D gene: TRBD2; CDR3 protein: CASSSPGGSGYDEQFF; CDR3 DNA: TGTGCCAGCAGTTCCCCCGGGGGTAGCGGGTATGATGAGCAGTTCTTC
J gene: TRBJ1-2; V gene: TRBV6-1; clone size: many; D gene: NA; CDR3 protein: CASREVGGDYGYTF; CDR3 DNA: TGTGCCAGCAGGGAGGTAGGGGGGGACTATGGCTACACCTTC
J gene: TRBJ2-3; V gene: TRBV19; clone size: once; D gene: NA; CDR3 protein: CASSLFVAGTDTQYF; CDR3 DNA: TGTGCCAGTAGTCTTTTCGTTGCAGGGACAGATACGCAGTATTTT
J gene: TRBJ2-2; V gene: TRBV5-1; clone size: NA; D gene: NA; CDR3 protein: CASSLEHRGTGELFF; CDR3 DNA: TGCGCCAGCAGCTTGGAACACCGAGGCACCGGGGAGCTGTTTTTT
J gene: TRBJ1-1; V gene: TRBV5-1; clone size: NA; D gene: TRBD1; CDR3 protein: CASTFRDRNTEAFF; CDR3 DNA: TGCGCCAGCACTTTCCGGGACAGGAACACTGAAGCTTTCTTT
J gene: TRBJ2-1; V gene: TRBV7-3; clone size: NA; D gene: NA; CDR3 protein: CASSERGNEQFF; CDR3 DNA: TGTGCCAGCAGCGAAAGGGGCAATGAGCAGTTCTTC
J gene: TRBJ1-3; V gene: TRBV6-6; clone size: NA; D gene: NA; CDR3 protein: CASSYSGYGNTIYF; CDR3 DNA: TGTGCCAGCAGTTATTCAGGGTATGGAAACACCATATATTTT
J gene: TRBJ2-3; V gene: TRBV7-8; clone size: NA; D gene: TRBD2; CDR3 protein: CASIQREAPDTQYF; CDR3 DNA: TGTGCCAGCATTCAGCGGGAGGCCCCGGATACGCAGTATTTT
J gene: TRBJ2-1; V gene: TRBV27; clone size: NA; D gene: NA; CDR3 protein: CASSLWAENNEQFF; CDR3 DNA: TGTGCCAGCAGTTTATGGGCAGAGAACAATGAGCAGTTCTTC
J gene: TRBJ1-2; V gene: TRBV10-2; clone size: NA; D gene: NA; CDR3 protein: CASSESAIGVDGYTF; CDR3 DNA: TGCGCCAGCAGTGAGTCGGCTATTGGGGTAGACGGCTACACCTTC
J gene: TRBJ2-3; V gene: TRBV13; clone size: NA; D gene: NA; CDR3 protein: CASSLGTSDTQYF; CDR3 DNA: TGTGCCAGCAGCTTGGGGACGTCGGATACGCAGTATTTT
J gene: TRBJ1-1; V gene: TRBV10-3; clone size: few; D gene: NA; CDR3 protein: CAIAAVNTEAFF; CDR3 DNA: TGTGCCATCGCAGCAGTGAACACTGAAGCTTTCTTT
J gene: TRBJ2-7; V gene: TRBV27; clone size: NA; D gene: NA; CDR3 protein: CASRRGEGSGAYEQYF; CDR3 DNA: TGTGCCAGCAGGAGGGGGGAGGGCTCTGGGGCCTACGAGCAGTACTTC
J gene: TRBJ2-2; V gene: TRBV29-1; clone size: NA; D gene: NA; CDR3 protein: CSVEGRATGELFF; CDR3 DNA: TGCAGCGTTGAAGGCAGGGCCACCGGGGAGCTGTTTTTT
J gene: TRBJ1-2; V gene: TRBV29-1; clone size: NA; D gene: NA; CDR3 protein: CSVEARDNYGYTF; CDR3 DNA: TGCAGCGTTGAAGCCAGGGATAACTATGGCTACACCTTC
J gene: TRBJ1-5; V gene: TRBV27; clone size: NA; D gene: NA; CDR3 protein: CASSLYSGNQPQHF; CDR3 DNA: TGTGCCAGCAGTTTATACAGCGGCAATCAGCCCCAGCATTTT
J gene: TRBJ2-3; V gene: TRBV27; clone size: NA; D gene: NA; CDR3 protein: CASSPGLAHTDTQYF; CDR3 DNA: TGTGCCAGCAGTCCGGGCCTAGCTCACACAGATACGCAGTATTTT
J gene: TRBJ1-1; V gene: TRBV6-5; clone size: NA; D gene: NA; CDR3 protein: CASSYVGGMNTEAFF; CDR3 DNA: TGTGCCAGCAGTTACGTGGGGGGGATGAACACTGAAGCTTTCTTT
J gene: TRBJ2-1; V gene: TRBV9; clone size: NA; D gene: NA; CDR3 protein: CASSFRGEEQFF; CDR3 DNA: TGTGCCAGCAGCTTTAGGGGGGAAGAGCAGTTCTTC
J gene: TRBJ2-7; V gene: TRBV7-9; clone size: NA; D gene: TRBD2; CDR3 protein: CASSLAPAGGPMGHEQYF; CDR3 DNA: TGTGCCAGCAGCTTAGCGCCAGCGGGAGGACCCATGGGGCACGAGCAGTACTTC
J gene: TRBJ2-7; V gene: TRBV6-4; clone size: NA; D gene: TRBD2; CDR3 protein: CASAMTSVGEQYF; CDR3 DNA: TGTGCCAGTGCGATGACTAGCGTAGGCGAGCAGTACTTC
J gene: TRBJ2-7; V gene: TRBV6-5; clone size: NA; D gene: TRBD2; CDR3 protein: CASSFIAGAGEQYF; CDR3 DNA: TGTGCCAGCAGTTTCATAGCGGGAGCGGGTGAGCAGTACTTC
J gene: TRBJ1-4; V gene: TRBV7-9; clone size: NA; D gene: TRBD1; CDR3 protein: CASSAGQGGLNEKLFF; CDR3 DNA: TGTGCCAGCAGCGCGGGACAGGGCGGGTTGAATGAAAAACTGTTTTTT
J gene: TRBJ2-7; V gene: TRBV5-6; clone size: NA; D gene: NA; CDR3 protein: CASSLANERVSHF; CDR3 DNA: TGTGCCAGCAGCTTGGCCAACGAGAGGGTGTCGCACTTC
J gene: TRBJ2-6; V gene: TRBV7-3; clone size: NA; D gene: NA; CDR3 protein: CASSIGPPGSSGANVLTF; CDR3 DNA: TGTGCCAGCAGCATCGGTCCCCCGGGTTCTTCAGGGGCCAACGTCCTGACTTTC
J gene: TRBJ2-5; V gene: TRBV19; clone size: NA; D gene: TRBD2; CDR3 protein: CASSMRGAGETQYF; CDR3 DNA: TGTGCCAGTAGTATGCGGGGGGCCGGGGAGACCCAGTACTTC
J gene: TRBJ2-3; V gene: TRBV28; clone size: NA; D gene: NA; CDR3 protein: CASSLTRDTQYF; CDR3 DNA: TGTGCCAGCAGTTTGACCCGAGATACGCAGTATTTT
J gene: TRBJ2-7; V gene: TRBV7-2; clone size: NA; D gene: TRBD2; CDR3 protein: CASSFEGGSLSYEQYF; CDR3 DNA: TGTGCCAGCAGCTTTGAGGGCGGGAGCCTCTCCTACGAGCAGTACTTC
J gene: TRBJ2-5; V gene: TRBV19; clone size: NA; D gene: NA; CDR3 protein: CASSIGGSLETQYF; CDR3 DNA: TGTGCCAGTAGTATTGGTGGGAGCCTCGAGACCCAGTACTTC
J gene: TRBJ2-2; V gene: TRBV9; clone size: NA; D gene: TRBD1; CDR3 protein: CASSVRGTGVDTGELFF; CDR3 DNA: TGTGCCAGCAGCGTAAGGGGGACAGGGGTTGACACCGGGGAGCTGTTTTTT
J gene: TRBJ2-1; V gene: TRBV11-2; clone size: NA; D gene: NA; CDR3 protein: CASSLEHNEQFF; CDR3 DNA: TGTGCCAGCAGCTTAGAACACAATGAGCAGTTCTTC
J gene: TRBJ2-3; V gene: TRBV11-2; clone size: NA; D gene: NA; CDR3 protein: CASSFVIEVPDTQYF; CDR3 DNA: TGTGCCAGCAGCTTTGTGATTGAGGTGCCAGATACGCAGTATTTT
J gene: TRBJ1-2; V gene: TRBV27; clone size: NA; D gene: NA; CDR3 protein: CASSGTDGNYGYTF; CDR3 DNA: TGTGCCAGCAGTGGGACCGACGGAAACTATGGCTACACCTTC
J gene: TRBJ2-7; V gene: TRBV9; clone size: NA; D gene: TRBD1; CDR3 protein: CASSVADRGFAGHEQYF; CDR3 DNA: TGTGCCAGCAGCGTAGCGGACAGGGGGTTCGCAGGACACGAGCAGTACTTC
J gene: TRBJ1-2; V gene: TRBV4-1; clone size: NA; D gene: NA; CDR3 protein: CASSQDHWTALNYGYTF; CDR3 DNA: TGCGCCAGCAGCCAAGATCACTGGACGGCCCTTAACTATGGCTACACCTTC
J gene: TRBJ1-4; V gene: TRBV7-9; clone size: NA; D gene: NA; CDR3 protein: CASSLRGAGEKLFF; CDR3 DNA: TGTGCCAGCAGCTTAAGAGGTGCGGGTGAAAAACTGTTTTTT
J gene: TRBJ1-1; V gene: TRBV5-4; clone size: NA; D gene: NA; CDR3 protein: CASSLKQGGTEAFF; CDR3 DNA: TGTGCCAGCAGCTTAAAACAGGGAGGCACTGAAGCTTTCTTT
J gene: TRBJ1-5; V gene: TRBV27; clone size: few; D gene: NA; CDR3 protein: CASSLSARLGQPQHF; CDR3 DNA: TGTGCCAGCAGTTTATCGGCCAGGCTTGGGCAGCCCCAGCATTTT
J gene: TRBJ2-7; V gene: TRBV5-1; clone size: NA; D gene: TRBD1; CDR3 protein: CASSPGTGTPYEQYF; CDR3 DNA: TGCGCCAGCAGCCCCGGGACAGGCACTCCCTACGAGCAGTACTTC
J gene: TRBJ2-7; V gene: TRBV27; clone size: once; D gene: NA; CDR3 protein: CASSLELAHEQYF; CDR3 DNA: TGTGCCAGCAGTTTAGAACTAGCCCACGAGCAGTACTTC
J gene: TRBJ1-2; V gene: TRBV10-3; clone size: NA; D gene: NA; CDR3 protein: CAISKEDYGYTF; CDR3 DNA: TGTGCCATCAGTAAGGAGGACTATGGCTACACCTTC
J gene: TRBJ2-5; V gene: TRBV30; clone size: NA; D gene: TRBD2; CDR3 protein: CAWSDFFSGGPRETQYF; CDR3 DNA: TGTGCCTGGAGTGATTTTTTTTCGGGAGGGCCCCGGGAGACCCAGTACTTC
J gene: TRBJ2-3; V gene: TRBV4-2; clone size: NA; D gene: TRBD2; CDR3 protein: CASSQDRAGGEDTQYF; CDR3 DNA: TGTGCCAGCAGCCAAGATAGGGCGGGAGGAGAAGATACGCAGTATTTT
J gene: TRBJ2-1; V gene: TRBV7-9; clone size: NA; D gene: NA; CDR3 protein: CASSLANYANEQFF; CDR3 DNA: TGTGCCAGCAGCTTAGCAAACTACGCCAATGAGCAGTTCTTC
J gene: TRBJ2-7; V gene: TRBV7-9; clone size: NA; D gene: TRBD1; CDR3 protein: CASSSERTGGLDEQYF; CDR3 DNA: TGTGCCAGCAGCTCCGAAAGGACAGGGGGTCTGGACGAGCAGTACTTC
J gene: TRBJ2-1; V gene: TRBV10-2; clone size: NA; D gene: TRBD2; CDR3 protein: CASSKAGVYNEQFF; CDR3 DNA: TGCGCCAGCAGTAAAGCGGGAGTCTACAATGAGCAGTTCTTC
J gene: TRBJ1-2; V gene: TRBV27; clone size: NA; D gene: TRBD1; CDR3 protein: CASNQIGTGANYGYTF; CDR3 DNA: TGTGCCAGCAACCAAATCGGGACAGGGGCTAACTATGGCTACACCTTC
J gene: TRBJ2-2; V gene: TRBV15; clone size: NA; D gene: NA; CDR3 protein: CATSSNRLDNTGELFF; CDR3 DNA: TGTGCCACCAGCAGTAACCGACTAGACAACACCGGGGAGCTGTTTTTT
J gene: TRBJ1-2; V gene: TRBV2; clone size: many; D gene: NA; CDR3 protein: CASKEGNGYTF; CDR3 DNA: TGTGCCAGCAAGGAGGGGAATGGCTACACCTTC
J gene: TRBJ2-1; V gene: TRBV29-1; clone size: NA; D gene: TRBD2; CDR3 protein: CSVEGSGERNEQFF; CDR3 DNA: TGCAGCGTTGAGGGGAGCGGGGAAAGGAATGAGCAGTTCTTC
J gene: TRBJ2-7; V gene: TRBV30; clone size: NA; D gene: TRBD1; CDR3 protein: CAWSVKGAAYEQYF; CDR3 DNA: TGTGCCTGGAGTGTAAAGGGGGCGGCCTACGAGCAGTACTTC
J gene: TRBJ2-7; V gene: TRBV7-7; clone size: NA; D gene: TRBD2; CDR3 protein: CASSPGLGYEQYF; CDR3 DNA: TGTGCCAGCAGTCCGGGACTAGGGTACGAGCAGTACTTC
J gene: TRBJ1-4; V gene: TRBV19; clone size: NA; D gene: TRBD1; CDR3 protein: CASSWTGKAANEKLFF; CDR3 DNA: TGTGCCAGTAGTTGGACAGGGAAGGCGGCTAATGAAAAACTGTTTTTT
J gene: TRBJ2-7; V gene: TRBV27; clone size: NA; D gene: TRBD1; CDR3 protein: CASSQDRGYEQYF; CDR3 DNA: TGTGCCAGCAGCCAGGACAGGGGCTACGAGCAGTACTTC